The 8 T cell receptor beta chains presented below share a single source sample, sequenced in a study of shared clonotypes between healthy human individuals. CD45RO negativity and positive selection for CCR7 defined naive CD8 cells, a population that excluded terminally differentiated effector memory CD45RA+ cells. Generated by immunoSEQ multiplex PCR, the TCRdb table keeps only in-frame clones and is missing some. The sample gives some 2,100,000 clones, about 92% of which show up once; around 1.7% is in the top ten. The specimen sequenced was naive CD8+ T cells from PBMCs. The receptors stem from a man aged 18 to 29 in good health. Some clones in this sample may be carry-over from other donors' samples.

This chain uses TRBV13 with TRBJ2-1; 7 bases agree with TRBD2. The CDR3 length is 18 residues. The V gene's germline CDR1 is PRHDT and CDR2 FYEKMQ (reference sequence). V was clipped by 5 bases and J by 2 bases; unmatched bases: 15. This CDR3 reads CASSGAHLGGRAYNEQFF. The CDR3 nucleotides are TGTGCCAGCAGCGGGGCTCATTTGGGCGGGAGAGCCTACAATGAGCAGTTCTTC.

The chain is built from TRBV27 and TRBJ2-1; a weak D match, TRBD2 (5 bases). Germline V CDR1 and CDR2: MNHEY, SMNVEV (reference sequence). Between the trimmed V and J ends, which lost 0 bases and 7 bases, there was a span of 16 bases. The CDR3 loop spans 16 amino acids. As DNA, the CDR3 is TGTGCCAGCAGTTTATCGGGCGCGGGCCCGTGGAATGAGCAGTTCTTC. This encodes CASSLSGAGPWNEQFF.

This chain joins TRBV9 and TRBJ2-4, with 9 positions matching TRBD1. V was clipped by 3 bases and J by 6 bases; unmatched bases: 16. CDR3 length: 18 amino acids. CDR1 is SGDLS, CDR2 YYNGEE, per germline. The CDR3 DNA reads as TGTGCCAGCAGCGGATTCGGCGGACAGGGGACTGATAGAAACATTCAGTACTTC. Its protein is CASSGFGGQGTDRNIQYF.

This chain joins TRBV6-1 and TRBJ2-2; no clear D gene. V gave up 2 bases and J gave up 0 bases, with 10 bases separating them. This CDR3 is built from 16 residues. Germline V gene lookup returns CDR1 MNHNS and CDR2 SASEGT. The CDR3 spells CASSELGRPNTGELFF. The CDR3 DNA reads as TGTGCCAGCAGTGAATTGGGCAGACCGAACACCGGGGAGCTGTTTTTT.

The chain is built from TRBV6-5 and TRBJ1-2, with 7 nucleotides matching TRBD1. V lost 7 bases and J lost 4; bases outside the gene matches: 12. Germline V gene data show CDR1 as MNHEY and CDR2 as SVGAGI. The CDR3 consists of 15 residues. The CDR3 DNA sequence: TGTGCCAGCACCCCAGGGGGGGGCGGAGGCTATGGCTACACCTTC. It translates to CASTPGGGGGYGYTF.

With regard to this clone: Other DNA sequences in this specimen translate into the identical CDR3. The CDR3 here is CASSGRNEQFF. As DNA, the CDR3 is TGTGCCAGCAGCGGGCGCAATGAGCAGTTCTTC. The chain carries TRBV9 and TRBJ2-1; D call uncertain. The germline V gene encodes CDR1 SGDLS and CDR2 YYNGEE. CDR3 size: 11 residues. Trimming cost V 3 bases and J 6 bases, with 4 bases left between them. The variable domain in full, with the rest retrieved from reference TRBV9 and TRBJ2-1, is DSGVTQTPKHLITATGQRVTLRCSPRSGDLSVYWYQQSLDQGLQFLIQYYNGEERAKGNILERFSAQQFPDLHSELNLSSLELGDSALYFCASSGRNEQFFGPGTRLTVL.

The chain uses TRBV29-1 and TRBJ2-2; possibly TRBD2 for D (6 bases). This CDR3 spans 14 amino acids. CDR1 is SQVTM and CDR2 is ANQGSEA in the germline V gene. Between the trimmed V and J ends, which lost 4 bases and 0 bases, there was a span of 9 bases. The CDR3 DNA is TGCAGCGTTGTGGCGGGACCGAACACCGGGGAGCTGTTTTTT. This codes for CSVVAGPNTGELFF.

The chain links TRBV7-9 to TRBJ2-3; a possible D gene is TRBD2 (6 bases). Germline V gene data show CDR1 as SEHNR and CDR2 as FQNEAQ (reference sequence). V shed 5 bases and J shed 9 bases, with 15 bases lying between them. This CDR3 is 13 amino acids long. For the CDR3, the DNA is TGTGCCAGCAGCCTGCCCGGGGGAAGAACGCAGTATTTT. Translated, it gives CASSLPGGRTQYF.